A single sample gave rise to the 11 T cell receptor beta chains below, sequenced in a study of glioma-infiltrating T cells after dendritic cell vaccination. Sequencing was performed with immunoSEQ multiplex PCR; in TCRdb, only in-frame clones are kept and a portion is missing. This sample carries fewer than 50,000 clones, over 75% of them seen once, and the ten largest clones take over 10%. The sample in question was blood, obtained before dendritic cell vaccination. These TCRs come from a human donor with glioblastoma.

Of note for this clone: An end of the junction differs from the germline gene, which may be a read error. The rearrangement uses TRBV27 and TRBJ1-4, with D perhaps TRBD1 (6 bases). There are 15 residues in the CDR3. Germline lookup yields CDR1 MNHEY and CDR2 SMNVEV (reference sequence). Written as DNA, the CDR3 is TGTGCCAGCAGATTCTCCGGGACAACGAATGAAAAACTGTTTTTT. This gives the protein CASRFSGTTNEKLFF.

This chain links TRBV6-5 with TRBJ1-2; no firm D call. This CDR3 region has 13 residues. Trimming took 6 bases from V and 1 from J, leaving 9 bases between them. In germline, CDR1 is MNHEY, CDR2 SVGAGI. The CDR3 DNA reads as TGTGCCAGCAGACCCAAGCTTAACTATGGCTACACCTTC. Its protein is CASRPKLNYGYTF.

The gene calls are TRBV29-1 and TRBJ2-7, with 8 bases matching TRBD2. CDR3 size: 14 residues. Germline values: CDR1 SQVTM, CDR2 ANQGSEA. The V gene end was trimmed by 6 bases and the J gene end by 2 bases; junction bases not matched to a gene: 9. Written as DNA, the CDR3 is TGCAGCGTCCAACGGGGGGGGTTTCCCTACGAGCAGTACTTC. It translates to CSVQRGGFPYEQYF.

Concerning this clone itself: Sequence at one end of the junction differs from germline and may be a read error. The chain uses TRBV5-1 and TRBJ2-2; TRBD2 agrees at 12 bases. The CDR3 sequence is 15 residues long. Germline V CDR1 and CDR2: SGHRS, YFSETQ. Here the CDR3 DNA reads TGCGCCAGCAGTTTGGGACTAGCGGGCACCGGGGAGCTGTTTTTT. It codes for CASSLGLAGTGELFF.

This clone was detected a few times. The chain is built from TRBV5-1 and TRBJ2-2; 10 positions match TRBD2. Germline CDR1 and CDR2: SGHRS and YFSETQ. The CDR3 loop spans 16 amino acids. Trimming took 3 bases from V and 6 from J; bases not matched to a gene: 8. The CDR3 spells CASSSGLANPPGELFF. In DNA, the CDR3 is TGCGCCAGCAGCTCGGGACTAGCGAACCCCCCCGGGGAGCTGTTTTTT.

This CDR3 is CASSKGGGGVPYEQYF. The CDR3 DNA reads as TGTGCCAGTAGTAAGGGCGGGGGAGGAGTTCCCTACGAGCAGTACTTC. The gene calls are TRBV19 and TRBJ2-7; 7 bases are a match to TRBD2. This CDR3 spans 16 amino acids. CDR1 and CDR2 (germline): LNHDA, SQIVND (reference sequence). V was pared by 4 bases and J by 2 bases, with 11 bases of the junction left unmatched. The whole variable domain, filled in from reference TRBV19 and TRBJ2-7, reads DGGITQSPKYLFRKEGQNVTLSCEQNLNHDAMYWYRQDPGQGLRLIYYSQIVNDFQKGDIAEGYSVSREKKESFPLTVTSAQKNPTAFYLCASSKGGGGVPYEQYFGPGTRLTVT.

The CDR3 here is CASSPSQTGANEKLFF. The CDR3 nucleotides read TGTGCCAGCTCACCTTCCCAAACCGGGGCTAATGAAAAACTGTTTTTT. This chain connects TRBV18 to TRBJ1-4, with D uncertain. V dropped 3 bases and J dropped 3 bases, with 14 bases sitting between them. CDR3 size: 16 residues. Germline loops: CDR1 KGHSH, CDR2 LQKENI.

V is TRBV4-1 and J is TRBJ2-7; D is unclear. Trimming stripped 0 bases from V and 1 base from J, with 4 bases between. Per the germline V gene, CDR1 is MGHRA and CDR2 is YSYEKL. CDR3 size: 13 residues. CDR3 sequence (DNA): TGCGCCAGCAGCCAAGAGACATCCTACGAGCAGTACTTC. This sequence encodes CASSQETSYEQYF.

The chain employs TRBV6-5 and TRBJ2-3, with TRBD2 matching 7 bases. CDR3 length equals 15 residues. The J segment lost 3 bases and the V segment lost 1 base, leaving 4 bases of the junction unmatched. The germline V gene has CDR1 MNHEY and CDR2 SVGAGI. This CDR3 reads CASSYYLGGTDTQYF. In nucleotides, the CDR3 is TGTGCCAGCAGTTACTATCTGGGGGGGACAGATACGCAGTATTTT.

The V and J genes are TRBV27 and TRBJ2-3, with D maybe TRBD1 (6 bases). The CDR3 has 16 amino acids. V dropped 6 bases and J dropped 0 bases, with 16 bases sitting between them. Per germline, CDR1 MNHEY and CDR2 SMNVEV (reference sequence). CDR3 amino acids: CASRASGVASTDTQYF. For the CDR3, the DNA is TGTGCCAGCAGGGCCTCAGGGGTGGCTAGCACAGATACGCAGTATTTT.

In this sample, this clone turned up a few times. The chain employs TRBV18 and TRBJ2-7, with no clear D. The CDR3 totals 15 residues. V shed 2 bases and J shed 5 bases, with 16 bases lying between them. Germline V lookup: CDR1 KGHSH, CDR2 LQKENI. Here the CDR3 reads CASSPVQAPGHEQYF. DNA for the CDR3: TGTGCCAGCTCACCAGTTCAGGCCCCCGGTCACGAGCAGTACTTC.